This TCR beta chain comes out of a study of blood T cell repertoires in COVID-19. Authors' analysis steps: Estimates of nucleated cell counts were drawn from the amplification of reference gene primers. Libraries were prepared by immunoSEQ multiplex PCR; TCRdb keeps only in-frame clonotypes and omits some of them. That table gives V, J and clone size, and the DNA gave D and trimming. There are about 170,000 clones in the sample; 85% occur only once, and 3% to 3.5% lies in the top ten. CDR1 is KGHSH, CDR2 LQKENI, per germline. V was trimmed by 6 bases and J by 1 base, leaving 21 bases between them. This CDR3 has 17 residues. This clone has a single count.

The sample comprised peripheral blood. The sequence was collected from a human donor with acute or convalescent COVID-19. The donor label of this sample is uncertain. V is TRBV18 and J is TRBJ1-1, with D possibly TRBD1 on 6 matching bases. The CDR3 region is CASSGAQLLTGNTEAFF. The CDR3 DNA sequence: TGTGCCAGCTCCGGCGCTCAACTTTTGACAGGGAACACTGAAGCTTTCTTT.